This TCR beta chain stems from a study of PD-1 blockade in classical Hodgkin lymphoma. Brentuximab vedotin exposure varied among the patients, all of whom had relapsed after autologous stem cell transplantation. Worth noting for this clone: Antigen: not known.

General study results and limits: Before treatment, TCR diversity in newly diagnosed patients was reportedly lower than in healthy donors. By cycle point C4D1, TCR diversity had risen significantly in CD4+ cells (but not CD8+ cells).

This CDR3 spans 17 amino acids. Germline CDR1 is LNHDA and CDR2 is SQIVND (reference sequence). V lost 6 bases, J lost 7 bases, and 17 bases stayed unmatched. Profiling relied on immunoSEQ multiplex PCR, and the TCRdb table lists in-frame clones only, not all of them. The sample has over 25,000 clones, nearly 80% seen once. The receptor was derived from a human donor with classical Hodgkin lymphoma. Here the sequenced sample was peripheral blood mononuclear cells (PBMCs), taken before the second cycle of nivolumab. The chain links TRBV19 to TRBJ1-1; 10 nucleotides match TRBD1. DNA for the CDR3: TGTGCCAGTAGCCTAAGTCCTCCGGGACAGGGGCAGGTTGAAGCTTTCTTT. As protein: CASSLSPPGQGQVEAFF.